This record concerns one TCR beta chain sequence. Repertoires were generated with immunoSEQ multiplex PCR, while TCRdb's copy carries only in-frame clones and drops some. The top ten clones hold over 0.15% of a sample with some 57,000 clones, more than 95% of them seen once. Germline V gene data show CDR1 as WNHNN and CDR2 as SYGVQD (reference sequence). This CDR3 is built from 12 residues. V lost 3 bases to trimming and J lost 8 bases, with 5 bases between them. The data stem from a study of technical replicates of blood from a handful of donors. This receptor was obtained from a human donor in good health. The chain carries TRBV10-1 and TRBJ1-6; no definite D call. Material: T cells isolated from PBMCs. In DNA, the CDR3 is TGCGCCAGCAGTGACACGGATTCACCCCTCCACTTT. This sequence encodes CASSDTDSPLHF.